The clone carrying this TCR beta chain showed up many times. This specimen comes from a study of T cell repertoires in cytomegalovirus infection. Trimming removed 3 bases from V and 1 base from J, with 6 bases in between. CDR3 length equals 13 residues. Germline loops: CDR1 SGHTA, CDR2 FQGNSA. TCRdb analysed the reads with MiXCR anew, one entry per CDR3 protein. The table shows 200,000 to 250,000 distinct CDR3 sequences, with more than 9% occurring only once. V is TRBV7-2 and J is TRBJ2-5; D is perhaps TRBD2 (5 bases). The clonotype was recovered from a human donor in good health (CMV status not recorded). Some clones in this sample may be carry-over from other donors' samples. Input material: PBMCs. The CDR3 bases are TGTGCCAGCAGCTTGAGGGTCCAAGAGACCCAGTACTTC. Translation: CASSLRVQETQYF.